This T cell receptor beta chain stems from a study of cytomegalovirus exposure and HLA in healthy donors. On the study more broadly: Some 80 million unique TCRs from HLA-typed donors were held in an early data release. Whole-study findings and limits: In a later analysis, HLA-C alleles had the fewest associated TCRs, DRB1 alleles the most. In vitro testing confirmed a few CMV-associated chains as specific for CMV antigens. What TCR beta sequences reportedly achieved was accurate prediction of HLA-A and HLA-B alleles in most subjects.

Notes on this clone: Its antigen is not identified.

The study ran its PCR with 60 Vbeta and 13 Jbeta primers. Sequencing was performed with immunoSEQ multiplex PCR; in TCRdb, only in-frame clones are kept and a portion is missing. Among some 140,000 clones listed, approximately 87% were seen once. The CDR3 loop spans 15 amino acids. V was shortened by 5 bases and J by 9 bases, with 21 bases between the two germline ends. The V gene's germline CDR1 is MDHEN and CDR2 SYDVKM. The gene calls are TRBV28 and TRBJ2-3, with D possibly TRBD1 on 6 matching bases. The sequence was collected from a middle-aged man in good health and CMV-seronegative. The sample taken for sequencing was PBMCs. CDR3 sequence reads: CASSPPRGGWGTQYF. The CDR3 region has the DNA TGTGCCAGCAGTCCCCCGCGTGGGGGCTGGGGAACGCAGTATTTT.